These 31 T cell receptor beta chains share one sample of origin, sequenced in a study of cytomegalovirus exposure and HLA in healthy donors. PCR amplification relied on 60 Vbeta primers (plus 13 Jbeta primers). The table came from immunoSEQ multiplex PCR; TCRdb's copy has only in-frame clones and leaves some out. The sample has about 120,000 clones; around 80% are singletons. The source material was PBMCs. All receptors derive from a man younger than 45 in good health and CMV-seropositive.

This chain uses TRBV7-2 with TRBJ1-1, with 7 nucleotides matching TRBD1. With 5 bases clipped from V and 6 bases from J, the junction kept 6 bases outside the gene matches. The CDR3 extends over 13 amino acids. Germline loops: CDR1 SGHTA, CDR2 FQGNSA. The CDR3 is CASSRRQGSEAFF. The CDR3 DNA follows: TGTGCCAGCAGCCGCCGACAGGGATCTGAAGCTTTCTTT.

This chain links TRBV4-2 with TRBJ2-3; no definite D call. The CDR3 loop spans 15 amino acids. Germline V gene data show CDR1 as LGHNA and CDR2 as YNFKEQ. Trimming removed 0 bases at V and 0 bases at J, with 7 bases between. The CDR3 region has the DNA TGTGCCAGCAGCCAAGACTTCGTTAGCACAGATACGCAGTATTTT. The encoded protein is CASSQDFVSTDTQYF.

V gene TRBV28 combines with J gene TRBJ2-1; D unclear. V was pared by 5 bases and J by 5 bases, with 13 bases between. Germline V CDR1 and CDR2: MDHEN, SYDVKM. This CDR3 contains 14 residues. CDR3 DNA: TGTGCCAGCAGTCCCGTCGCGGCCGACAATGAGCAGTTCTTC. Translated: CASSPVAADNEQFF.

V gene TRBV4-1 combines with J gene TRBJ1-4; 7 bases fit TRBD1. The trim removed 3 bases at V and 8 bases at J, leaving 9 bases unmatched. The germline V gene has CDR1 MGHRA and CDR2 YSYEKL. The CDR3 runs 15 residues. CDR3 sequence: CASSHRQGENEKLFF. CDR3 nucleotide sequence: TGCGCCAGCAGCCACCGACAGGGAGAGAACGAAAAACTGTTTTTT.

As regards this clone: Other DNA sequences in this sample translate to the same CDR3. The J gene is TRBJ2-3, the V gene TRBV9; TRBD2 matches 7 bases. This CDR3 contains 15 residues. The junction had 3 bases not matched to a gene; V was cut back by 2 bases and J by 0 bases. Germline V gene data show CDR1 as SGDLS and CDR2 as YYNGEE. In nucleotides, the CDR3 is TGTGCCAGCAGCGTCGGGGGGTTGAGCACAGATACGCAGTATTTT. Translation gives CASSVGGLSTDTQYF.

Only a few counts were recorded for this clone. The chain employs TRBV11-3 and TRBJ2-1; TRBD2 matches at 7 bases. Germline V gene sequence: CDR1 SGHNT, CDR2 YENEEA. The CDR3 consists of 13 residues. V dropped 6 bases and J dropped 7; count of bases not matched to a gene: 6. The CDR3 nucleotides are TGTGCCAGCAGGGGAGGGGCCGGTAATGAGCAGTTCTTC. This gives the protein CASRGGAGNEQFF.

The chain joins TRBV11-3 to TRBJ2-2, with 9 positions matching TRBD1. Trimming removed 3 bases from V and 5 bases from J; junction bases left unmatched: 10. CDR3 length equals 17 residues. Germline V gene lookup returns CDR1 SGHNT and CDR2 YENEEA. CDR3 sequence reads: CASSLGPGQGYTGELFF. Here the CDR3 DNA reads TGTGCCAGCAGCTTGGGGCCGGGACAGGGTTATACCGGGGAGCTGTTTTTT. The full variable domain, rest sourced from reference TRBV11-3 and TRBJ2-2, is EAGVVQSPRYKIIEKKQPVAFWCNPISGHNTLYWYLQNLGQGPELLIRYENEEAVDDSQLPKDRFSAERLKGVDSTLKIQPAELGDSAVYLCASSLGPGQGYTGELFFGEGSRLTVL.

CDR3: CASRQGIYGYTF. CDR3 nucleotide sequence: TGTGCCAGCAGACAGGGAATCTATGGCTACACCTTC. The genes are TRBV27 and TRBJ1-2; D perhaps matches TRBD1 (6 bases). There are 12 residues in the CDR3. Trimming pared 6 bases from V and 4 bases from J, leaving 9 bases between. Per the germline V gene, CDR1 is MNHEY and CDR2 is SMNVEV (reference sequence).

The chain has TRBV6-6 and TRBJ2-1, with D possibly TRBD1 on 5 matching bases. The CDR3 sequence is 13 residues long. Trimming took 6 bases from V and 4 from J, leaving 10 bases between them. CDR1 is MNHNY and CDR2 is SVGAGI in the germline V gene (reference sequence). DNA for the CDR3: TGTGCCAGCAGGTCGACAGCTTACAATGAGCAGTTCTTC. As protein: CASRSTAYNEQFF.

The chain joins TRBV19 to TRBJ2-7, with 7 bases matching TRBD1. CDR3 length: 15 residues. In germline, CDR1 is LNHDA, CDR2 SQIVND (reference sequence). V shed 5 bases and J 3 bases; nucleotides not matched to a gene: 10. The CDR3: CASSLPGQDFYEQYF. The CDR3 nucleotides read TGTGCCAGTAGTCTACCAGGACAGGATTTCTACGAGCAGTACTTC.

This rearrangement joins TRBV6-5 to TRBJ2-3, with 10 bases lining up with TRBD1. Trimming at V came to 6 bases and at J to 3 bases, leaving 3 bases not matched to a gene. This CDR3 comprises 14 residues. Germline V gives CDR1 MNHEY, CDR2 SVGAGI. This CDR3 is CASRPGQGTDTQYF. The CDR3 DNA follows: TGTGCCAGCAGACCGGGACAGGGGACAGATACGCAGTATTTT.

The chain uses TRBV19 and TRBJ1-1; perhaps TRBD1 as D (6 bases). CDR3 length: 13 amino acids. The germline CDR1 and CDR2 sequences are LNHDA and SQIVND (reference sequence). Trimming stripped 6 bases from V and 7 bases from J, with 15 bases between. The CDR3 nucleotides are TGTGCCAGTAGGGCAGGGGCGGTTGGTGAAGCTTTCTTT. Amino acid sequence: CASRAGAVGEAFF.

The CDR3 is CASSMSRVGGYTF. CDR3 coding DNA: TGTGCCAGTAGTATGTCCAGGGTTGGTGGCTACACCTTC. The chain recombines TRBV19 with TRBJ1-2, with a possible D match to TRBD1 (5 bases). The CDR3 has 13 residues. Trimming left V 3 bases short and J 7 bases short, with 12 bases between. CDR1 LNHDA and CDR2 SQIVND come from the germline V gene (reference sequence).

The V and J genes are TRBV7-2 and TRBJ2-5; 7 bases are shared with TRBD2. Unmatched junction bases numbered 8, after V lost 5 bases and J lost 5 bases. Germline V gene sequence: CDR1 SGHTA, CDR2 FQGNSA. CDR3 length equals 14 residues. Here the CDR3 DNA reads TGTGCCAGCAGCCCAAGGGGACTACGGGAGACCCAGTACTTC. This gives the protein CASSPRGLRETQYF.

This rearrangement joins TRBV10-1 to TRBJ2-5; 8 bases are a match to TRBD1. The CDR3 runs to 14 residues. Germline CDR1 is WNHNN and CDR2 is SYGVQD (reference sequence). Unmatched junction bases numbered 5, after V lost 4 bases and J lost 4 bases. DNA for the CDR3: TGCGCCAGCAGTGGACAGGGGTCGCGAGAGACCCAGTACTTC. This codes for CASSGQGSRETQYF.

The chain has TRBV4-3 and TRBJ2-1, with 9 bases matching TRBD2. CDR3 length equals 16 residues. Germline CDR1 LGHNA, CDR2 YSLEER. Trimming removed 0 bases from V and 4 bases from J; junction bases left unmatched: 4. CDR3 sequence reads: CASSQERAGGYNEQFF. CDR3 nucleotides: TGCGCCAGCAGCCAAGAGCGGGCGGGGGGGTACAATGAGCAGTTCTTC.

V usage is TRBV4-3 and J usage is TRBJ2-2, with 12 bases lining up with TRBD2. The J segment lost 4 bases and the V segment lost 1 base, leaving 7 bases of the junction unmatched. Germline CDR1 and CDR2: LGHNA and YSLEER. The CDR3 covers 18 residues. The CDR3 nucleotides are TGCGCCAGCAGCCAAGGGGCTAGCGGGGGGGCCGGCACCGGGGAGCTGTTTTTT. Residues: CASSQGASGGAGTGELFF.

This chain uses TRBV4-1 with TRBJ1-3; 10 nucleotides line up with TRBD1. In germline, CDR1 is MGHRA, CDR2 YSYEKL. This CDR3 spans 15 amino acids. V was pared by 3 bases and J by 2 bases, with 1 base of the junction left unmatched. CDR3 sequence: CASSQDRGTGNTIYF. In DNA, the CDR3 is TGCGCCAGCAGCCAGGACAGGGGGACTGGAAACACCATATATTTT.

The chain is built from TRBV6-5 and TRBJ1-3; the D gene is possibly TRBD1 (6 bases). Trimming took off 7 bases at V and 1 base at J, with 14 bases between the two ends. Germline V lookup: CDR1 MNHEY, CDR2 SVGAGI. There are 15 residues in the CDR3. The CDR3 coding sequence is TGTGCCAGCACCTTGGACAGCCCATCTGGAAACACCATATATTTT. This translates into CASTLDSPSGNTIYF.

The rearrangement joins TRBV5-4 to TRBJ1-1; possibly TRBD1 for D (5 bases). Germline V gene lookup returns CDR1 SGHNT and CDR2 YYREEE (reference sequence). V was trimmed by 2 bases and J by 0 bases, leaving 11 bases between them. The CDR3 consists of 15 residues. CDR3 coding DNA: TGTGCCAGCAGCTTCGCAGGGTACATGAACACTGAAGCTTTCTTT. The encoded protein is CASSFAGYMNTEAFF.

This clone showed up just once. The rearrangement joins TRBV28 to TRBJ2-5; 8 positions agree with TRBD1. V trimming: 2 bases; J trimming: 4 bases; junction bases outside the gene matches: 6. The CDR3 totals 15 residues. Germline V gene data show CDR1 as MDHEN and CDR2 as SYDVKM. Written as DNA, the CDR3 is TGTGCCAGCAGTTTACCGGACAGGGCGGGAGAGACCCAGTACTTC. It codes for CASSLPDRAGETQYF.

The CDR3 loop reads CASGGDINTEAFF. CDR3 DNA: TGTGCTAGTGGGGGGGACATTAACACTGAAGCTTTCTTT. The V call is TRBV12-5, the J call TRBJ1-1; the D gene is possibly TRBD1 (6 bases). Germline CDR1 and CDR2: LGHNT and FRNRAP. The CDR3 spans 13 residues. The V end was cut by 6 bases, the J end by 2 bases, with 10 bases between. Full variable domain (rest looked up from reference TRBV12-5 and TRBJ1-1): DARVTQTPRHKVTEMGQEVTMRCQPILGHNTVFWYRQTMMQGLELLAYFRNRAPLDDSGMPKDRFSAEMPDATLATLKIQPSEPRDSAVYFCASGGDINTEAFFGQGTRLTVV.

V gene TRBV27 combines with J gene TRBJ2-5; tentative D call: TRBD1 (8 bases). Germline CDR1 MNHEY, CDR2 SMNVEV (reference sequence). The CDR3 covers 15 residues. V lost 5 bases, J lost 4 bases, and 17 bases lay in between. Here the CDR3 reads CASSPAQGGGETQYF. The CDR3 DNA reads as TGTGCCAGCAGTCCAGCACAGGGGGGGGGAGAGACCCAGTACTTC.

The V call is TRBV27, the J call TRBJ2-7; TRBD2 matches at 10 bases. The CDR3 covers 15 residues. In germline, CDR1 is MNHEY, CDR2 SMNVEV (reference sequence). V lost 4 bases, J lost 4 bases, and 7 bases stayed unmatched. The CDR3 loop reads CASSYTGAGGYEQYF. The CDR3 bases are TGTGCCAGCAGTTATACGGGAGCGGGAGGGTACGAGCAGTACTTC.

The chain carries TRBV23-1 and TRBJ1-3, with a tentative D call TRBD1 (6 bases). TRBV23-1 is labeled an ORF, and its function is uncertain. This CDR3 is 16 amino acids long. V was pared by 6 bases and J by 0 bases, with 15 bases between. The CDR3 sequence is CASRPGHLSSGNTIYF. CDR3 bases: TGCGCCAGCAGACCGGGACACCTGAGCTCTGGAAACACCATATATTTT.

This clone was detected a few times. The chain is built from TRBV11-2 and TRBJ2-7, with 14 nucleotides matching TRBD2. The germline V gene has CDR1 SGHAT and CDR2 FQNNGV. J was trimmed by 4 bases and V by 5 bases; bases with no gene match: 4. The CDR3 contains 15 residues. CDR3 sequence reads: CASSTGTSGGYEQYF. In DNA, the CDR3 is TGTGCCAGCAGCACGGGGACTAGCGGGGGATACGAGCAGTACTTC.

The V gene is TRBV9, the J gene TRBJ1-1; TRBD1 agrees at 7 bases. V lost 0 bases, J lost 1 base, and 9 bases stayed unmatched. The germline V gene encodes CDR1 SGDLS and CDR2 YYNGEE. The CDR3 loop spans 17 amino acids. CDR3 loop: CASSVEPLGTANTEAFF. The CDR3 region has the DNA TGTGCCAGCAGCGTAGAGCCCCTTGGGACAGCGAACACTGAAGCTTTCTTT.

V and J are TRBV5-1 and TRBJ1-1, with TRBD1 matching over 7 bases. With 0 bases clipped from V and 3 bases from J, the junction kept 8 bases outside the gene matches. The CDR3 length is 16 residues. In germline, CDR1 is SGHRS, CDR2 YFSETQ. The CDR3 region has the DNA TGCGCCAGCAGCTTGGGACAGGGCGCCGGGGACACTGAAGCTTTCTTT. It translates to CASSLGQGAGDTEAFF.

The chain is built from TRBV5-6 and TRBJ2-3; TRBD2 might be the D (6 bases). The germline gives CDR1 SGHDT, CDR2 YYEEEE. V lost 4 bases and J 6 bases, leaving 9 bases between the germline ends. This CDR3 region has 12 residues. The DNA of the CDR3 is TGTGCCAGCAGCGTTGGGGGGGATACGCAGTATTTT. It translates to CASSVGGDTQYF.

The chain carries TRBV27 and TRBJ2-3; 8 nucleotides align to TRBD1. The V gene's germline CDR1 is MNHEY and CDR2 SMNVEV (reference sequence). J was trimmed by 4 bases and V by 3 bases; bases with no gene match: 9. The CDR3 totals 16 residues. CDR3 residues: CASSFPAGGGADTQYF. The CDR3 DNA follows: TGTGCCAGCAGTTTTCCCGCAGGGGGCGGCGCAGATACGCAGTATTTT.

The rearrangement links TRBV7-9 to TRBJ1-4; D is unclear. The CDR3 is made up of 17 amino acids. V dropped 1 base and J dropped 6 bases, with 18 bases sitting between them. From germline, CDR1 is SEHNR and CDR2 FQNEAQ (reference sequence). For the CDR3, the DNA is TGTGCCAGCAGCTTAGGAGACCCGAGGTGGAGGTATGAAAAACTGTTTTTT. Protein: CASSLGDPRWRYEKLFF.